These 4 T cell receptor beta chains were all obtained from the same sample, sequenced in a study of glioma-infiltrating T cells after dendritic cell vaccination. Here immunoSEQ multiplex PCR was the method, and the copy in TCRdb shows in-frame clones only, minus some. The data contain roughly 47,000 clones, 85% of them singletons. The sample was blood, taken before dendritic cell vaccination. The receptors here all came from a human donor with glioblastoma.

The DNA for the CDR3 is TGTGCCAGCAGTCAAACAGGCGTAAACACCGGGGAGCTGTTTTTT. Protein product: CASSQTGVNTGELFF. V and J are TRBV6-1 and TRBJ2-2, with D perhaps matching TRBD1 (5 bases). From germline, CDR1 is MNHNS and CDR2 SASEGT. V was clipped by 5 bases and J by 2 bases, with 12 bases between them. The CDR3 runs 15 residues.

This clone was counted a few times. The J gene is TRBJ2-2, the V gene TRBV30, with D possibly matching TRBD1 (6 bases). This CDR3 is built from 14 residues. Trimming shortened V by 3 bases and J by 5 bases, and 13 bases separated the two germline ends. Germline values: CDR1 GTSNPN, CDR2 SVGIG (reference sequence). CDR3: CAWRKEGGTGELFF. CDR3 coding DNA: TGTGCCTGGAGGAAAGAAGGGGGAACCGGGGAGCTGTTTTTT.

The chain couples TRBV6-6 to TRBJ2-7, with TRBD1 identical over 10 bases. Germline trimming cut 5 bases from V and 5 bases from J; bases unmatched to any gene: 12. The CDR3 runs 16 residues. Germline V gene data show CDR1 as MNHNY and CDR2 as SVGAGI (reference sequence). For the CDR3, the DNA is TGTGCCAGCAGTCCATTGACCGGGACAGGGGTCCACGAGCAGTACTTC. It specifies CASSPLTGTGVHEQYF.

J is TRBJ2-1 and V is TRBV5-1; TRBD1 matches 9 bases. The CDR3 contains 16 residues. Looked up from germline, CDR1 is SGHRS and CDR2 is YFSETQ. V was pared by 4 bases and J by 6 bases, with 11 bases of the junction left unmatched. CDR3 nucleotide sequence: TGCGCCAGCAGCGCTTCAACCGGGACAGGGATCAATGAGCAGTTCTTC. This translates into CASSASTGTGINEQFF. Together with reference TRBV5-1 and TRBJ2-1, the CDR3 gives the full variable domain: KAGVTQTPRYLIKTRGQQVTLSCSPISGHRSVSWYQQTPGQGLQFLFEYFSETQRNKGNFPGRFSGRQFSNSRSEMNVSTLELGDSALYLCASSASTGTGINEQFFGPGTRLTVL.